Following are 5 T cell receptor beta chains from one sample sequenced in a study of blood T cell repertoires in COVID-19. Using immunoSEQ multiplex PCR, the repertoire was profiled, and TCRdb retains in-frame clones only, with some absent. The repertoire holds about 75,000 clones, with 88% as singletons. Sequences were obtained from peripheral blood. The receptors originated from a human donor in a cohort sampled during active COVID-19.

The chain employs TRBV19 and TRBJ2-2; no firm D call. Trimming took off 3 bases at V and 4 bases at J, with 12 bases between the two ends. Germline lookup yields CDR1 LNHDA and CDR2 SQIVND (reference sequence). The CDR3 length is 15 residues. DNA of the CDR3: TGTGCCAGTAGTATTGCTAGAGTGTCCACCGGGGAGCTGTTTTTT. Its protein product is CASSIARVSTGELFF.

The CDR3 DNA follows: TGTGCCAGCAGCTTAAGCGGGGCAGGCACAGATACGCAGTATTTT. It encodes CASSLSGAGTDTQYF. The rearrangement links TRBV7-9 to TRBJ2-3; 7 bases are a match to TRBD2. V dropped 2 bases and J dropped 1; count of bases not matched to a gene: 3. This CDR3 has 15 residues. CDR1 is SEHNR, CDR2 FQNEAQ, per germline (reference sequence).

The CDR3 region has the DNA TGTGCCAGCAGCCCGGGACAGGGAAACTACGAGCAGTACTTC. Translation gives CASSPGQGNYEQYF. V gene TRBV7-9 combines with J gene TRBJ2-7; 9 nucleotides align to TRBD1. The germline V gene encodes CDR1 SEHNR and CDR2 FQNEAQ (reference sequence). The CDR3 consists of 14 residues. V shed 5 bases and J 3 bases; nucleotides not matched to a gene: 5.

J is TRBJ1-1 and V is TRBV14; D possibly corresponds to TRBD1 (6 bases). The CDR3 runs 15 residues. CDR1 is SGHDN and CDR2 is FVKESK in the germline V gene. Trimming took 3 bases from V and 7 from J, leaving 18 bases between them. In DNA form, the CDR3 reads TGTGCCAGCAGCCAGGAACAGGGAAGTTGGGTTGAAGCTTTCTTT. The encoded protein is CASSQEQGSWVEAFF.

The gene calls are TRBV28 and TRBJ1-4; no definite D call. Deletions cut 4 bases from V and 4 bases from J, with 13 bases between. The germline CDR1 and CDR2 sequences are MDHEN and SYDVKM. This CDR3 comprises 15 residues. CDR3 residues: CASSSSNRRNEKLFF. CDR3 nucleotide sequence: TGTGCCAGCAGTTCCTCGAACAGACGTAATGAAAAACTGTTTTTT.